This record covers a single TCR beta chain. Antigen: not known. The record originates from a study of monozygotic twins with inflammatory bowel disease. Regarding the study as a whole: Clonotypes shared with others were fewer in IBD patients than in healthy twins, especially with disease activity.

TCRalpha and TCRbeta cDNA went through nested PCRs of approximately 17 and 9 cycles, two in total. TCRdb processed the 5' RACE reads again and assigns one entry to each CDR3 protein, with no DNA. Found here are approximately 400,000 distinct CDR3 sequences; the top ten clones hold around 2.3%. With no T cell sorting beforehand, total RNA was isolated from whole blood. The sample comprised blood. The sequence came from a human donor with ulcerative colitis or Crohn's disease, or a healthy co-twin of an affected twin (not recorded which).

The CDR3 reads CASSLEMGGNQPQHF. The gene calls are TRBV4-2 and TRBJ1-5; TCRdb gives TRBD1 as the D gene, but with no DNA this cannot be confirmed. Germline V gives CDR1 LGHNA, CDR2 YNFKEQ. The CDR3 consists of 15 residues.